The 16 T cell receptor beta chains presented below share a single source sample, sequenced in a study of regulatory T cells in long-lasting Graves disease (TCRdb year 2021). The sample's time point label is to be understood as: persistent/refractory GD, antithyroid drugs over 5 years with positive TRAb. For both TCR sequencing and RNA sequencing, RNA was extracted from PBMCs using TRIzol. Libraries were prepared through multiplex PCR. TCRdb shows the sequencer as Illumina HiSeq 4000. CDR3 regions were amplified by Arm-PCR with iRepertoire HTBI primers to construct TCR beta libraries. In TCRdb, the public reads were trimmed at Q25 with fastp and aligned with MiXCR, with productive beta chains retained. Rows with one shared CDR3 protein collapse into an entry with the most common genes and DNA. A total of nearly 350,000 distinct CDR3 sequences appear in this sample, about 20% of them only once. Clones ranked in the top ten supply 25% to 30% of the sample.

The input for sequencing was peripheral blood mononuclear cells (PBMCs), taken when the disease was refractory, from a patient treated with antithyroid drugs. The receptors originated from a female donor with Graves disease.

This clonotype came up many times. The chain combines TRBV20-1 with TRBJ2-5; D is uncertain. Germline V CDR1 and CDR2: DFQATT, SNEGSKA (reference sequence). The germline V and J ends were trimmed by 2 bases and 4 bases, with 11 bases remaining between them. The CDR3 covers 13 residues. The CDR3 region is CSARLALGETQYF. The CDR3 region has the DNA TGCAGTGCTAGATTGGCCCTGGGAGAGACCCAGTACTTC.

In its sample, this clonotype was seen a few times. The CDR3 DNA reads TGTGCCAGCCGCGGAGGGGCGGCCACCGGGGAGCTGTTTTTT. This gives the protein CASRGGAATGELFF. V gene TRBV12-3 or TRBV12-4 combines with J gene TRBJ2-2, with TRBD2 as a possible D gene (6 bases). This CDR3 is 14 amino acids long. Trimming cost V 8 bases and J 4 bases, with 14 bases left between them.

The genes are TRBV30 and TRBJ2-2; the match to TRBD2 covers 8 bases. J gave up 3 bases and V 2 bases, and 11 bases lay outside the gene matches. There are 17 residues in the CDR3. The germline V gene encodes CDR1 GTSNPN and CDR2 SVGIG (reference sequence). CDR3 sequence (DNA): TGTGCCTGGAGTCCCACCTGGGGAGCGGGAGACACCGGGGAGCTGTTTTTT. It encodes CAWSPTWGAGDTGELFF.

This clonotype was recorded at least ten times. The chain couples TRBV28 to TRBJ2-7; a possible D gene is TRBD1 (6 bases). This CDR3 is built from 16 residues. V gave up 5 bases and J gave up 3 bases, with 20 bases separating them. Looked up from germline, CDR1 is MDHEN and CDR2 is SYDVKM. The CDR3 loop is CASSKGVEEIFYEQYF. CDR3 in DNA: TGTGCCAGCAGTAAGGGGGTCGAGGAGATTTTCTACGAGCAGTACTTC.

This clonotype was detected many times. The rearrangement joins TRBV4-1 to TRBJ2-5; tentative D call: TRBD2 (5 bases). Per germline, CDR1 MGHRA and CDR2 YSYEKL. The CDR3 extends over 16 amino acids. V was clipped by 6 bases and J by 1 base, with 18 bases between them. This chain's CDR3 is CASRRSPLEVQETQYF. CDR3 coding DNA: TGCGCCAGCAGACGATCCCCACTGGAGGTCCAAGAGACCCAGTACTTC.

This rearrangement joins TRBV5-1 to TRBJ2-2; D call uncertain. With 0 bases removed from V and 1 base from J, the gap between germline ends came to 13 bases. The CDR3 runs to 17 residues. The germline gives CDR1 SGHRS, CDR2 YFSETQ. The CDR3 DNA reads as TGCGCCAGCAGCTTGGTCTTTGGACCGTGGAACACCGGGGAGCTGTTTTTT. It is translated as CASSLVFGPWNTGELFF.

This clonotype was seen many times. The chain uses TRBV12-3 or TRBV12-4 and TRBJ1-5, with D unresolved. The CDR3 runs 12 residues. V lost 2 bases and J 4 bases, leaving 3 bases between the germline ends. CDR3 sequence: CASSLWNQPQHF. For the CDR3, the DNA is TGTGCCAGCAGTTTATGGAATCAGCCCCAGCATTTT.

The sample holds a few counts of this clonotype. The V call is TRBV10-1, the J call TRBJ1-5; unclear D gene. Trimming took 0 bases from V and 0 from J, leaving 9 bases between them. Per the germline V gene, CDR1 is WNHNN and CDR2 is SYGVQD (reference sequence). CDR3 length: 16 residues. The CDR3 DNA follows: TGCGCCAGCAGTGAGTCGGGCAGGTATAGCAATCAGCCCCAGCATTTT. Translation gives CASSESGRYSNQPQHF.

The chain recombines TRBV18 with TRBJ1-3; D is uncertain. Trimming shortened V by 1 base and J by 4 bases, and 8 bases separated the two germline ends. This CDR3 region has 14 residues. Germline CDR1 KGHSH, CDR2 LQKENI. The CDR3 sequence is CASSPRREGNTIYF. CDR3 DNA: TGTGCCAGCTCACCACGACGGGAAGGAAACACCATATATTTT. Full variable domain (rest looked up from reference TRBV18 and TRBJ1-3): NAGVMQNPRHLVRRRGQEARLRCSPMKGHSHVYWYRQLPEEGLKFMVYLQKENIIDESGMPKERFSAEFPKEGPSILRIQQVVRGDSAAYFCASSPRREGNTIYFGEGSWLTVV.

To note about this clonotype: Possible read error: a much larger clone is one base away. The chain is built from TRBV2 and TRBJ2-4; D perhaps matches TRBD2 (5 bases). Germline loops: CDR1 SNHLY, CDR2 FYNNEI. This CDR3 is built from 11 residues. Trimming took 5 bases from V and 8 from J, leaving 7 bases between them. The CDR3 protein is CASSISDIQYF. In DNA form, the CDR3 reads TGTGCCAGCAGTATTAGCGACATTCAGTACTTC.

This clonotype was seen many times. The rearrangement joins TRBV2 to TRBJ2-5, with D maybe TRBD1 (7 bases). Germline loops: CDR1 SNHLY, CDR2 FYNNEI. V was pared by 8 bases and J by 2 bases, with 15 bases between. The CDR3 has 14 residues. Here the CDR3 reads CASRGTAPQETQYF. The DNA of the CDR3 is TGTGCCAGCCGCGGGACAGCCCCTCAAGAGACCCAGTACTTC.

This clonotype was observed at least ten times. The V call is TRBV7-9, the J call TRBJ1-1, with D possibly TRBD1 on 6 matching bases. Germline V gene lookup returns CDR1 SEHNR and CDR2 FQNEAQ (reference sequence). Trimming removed 2 bases from V and 1 base from J, with 17 bases in between. The CDR3 runs 17 residues. CDR3 sequence (DNA): TGTGCCAGCAGCTTATTGGCCCAGGGGACTAAGAACACTGAAGCTTTCTTT. Its translation is CASSLLAQGTKNTEAFF.

This clonotype was seen only once. This chain connects TRBV5-1 to TRBJ2-4; 14 bases match TRBD2. The CDR3 is 14 residues long. Unmatched junction bases numbered 6, after V lost 5 bases and J lost 11 bases. Germline CDR1 is SGHRS and CDR2 is YFSETQ. In DNA, the CDR3 is TGCGCCAGCAGACCCGGGACTAGCGGGGGTGTTCAGTACTTC. It is translated as CASRPGTSGGVQYF.

CDR3 sequence: CAISARGLNTEAFF. The CDR3 nucleotides read TGTGCCATCAGTGCCAGGGGGCTGAACACTGAAGCTTTCTTT. This chain joins TRBV10-3 and TRBJ1-1; TRBD1 matches 8 bases. This CDR3 contains 14 residues. The trim removed 4 bases at V and 0 bases at J, leaving 1 base unmatched. Looked up from germline, CDR1 is ENHRY and CDR2 is SYGVKD.

Regarding this clonotype: Possible read error: a much larger clone is one base away. Since no conserved phenylalanine or tryptophan closes the CDR3, a read error is the likely cause. The chain couples TRBV7-6 to TRBJ2-5; D not resolved. CDR3 size: 14 residues. CDR1 and CDR2 (germline): SGHVS, FNYEAQ. V was cut by 1 base and J by 0 bases, with 6 bases left in between. DNA of the CDR3: TGTGCCAGCAGCTTAGGTTCCTACCAAGAGACCCAGTACCTC. Translating it yields CASSLGSYQETQYL.

The sample holds many counts of this clonotype. The chain uses TRBV9 and TRBJ2-7, with TRBD1 matching over 9 bases. The germline V gene encodes CDR1 SGDLS and CDR2 YYNGEE. This CDR3 contains 14 residues. J was trimmed by 7 bases and V by 0 bases; bases with no gene match: 5. CDR3 sequence (DNA): TGTGCCAGCAGCGTAGAAGGACAGGGGTGGGAGCAGTACTTC. Translation: CASSVEGQGWEQYF.